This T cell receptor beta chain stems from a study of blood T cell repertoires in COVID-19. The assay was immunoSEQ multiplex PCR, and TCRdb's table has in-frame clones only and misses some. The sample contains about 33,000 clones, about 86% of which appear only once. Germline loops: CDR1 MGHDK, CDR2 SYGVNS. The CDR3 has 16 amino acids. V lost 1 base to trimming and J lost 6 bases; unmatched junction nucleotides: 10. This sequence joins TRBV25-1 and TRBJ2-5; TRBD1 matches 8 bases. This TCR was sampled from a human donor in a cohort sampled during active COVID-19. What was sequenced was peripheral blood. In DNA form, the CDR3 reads TGTGCCAGCAGTGAATGGCTCAGGGGGCCCGAAAAGACCCAGTACTTC. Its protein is CASSEWLRGPEKTQYF.